The 24 T cell receptor beta chains given below trace back to one sample, sequenced in a study of CD8 T cells in ankylosing spondylitis. TCRdb independently ran MiXCR on the 5' RACE reads; one entry per CDR3 protein. The sample lists fewer than 250,000 distinct CDR3 sequences, 8% to 11% seen once, with about 2.8% in the top ten. Specimen: blood, either unsorted or a sorted T cell fraction (not recorded which). These receptors originate from a male donor with ankylosing spondylitis or in good health (not recorded which).

This clonotype was recorded at least ten times. The rearrangement links TRBV5-1 to TRBJ2-2; no definite D call. V shed 1 base and J shed 6 bases, with 10 bases lying between them. CDR1 is SGHRS and CDR2 is YFSETQ in the germline V gene. The length of the CDR3 is 14 residues. The CDR3: CASSLSRSPGELFF. In DNA form, the CDR3 reads TGCGCCAGCAGCTTGTCCAGGTCCCCCGGGGAGCTGTTTTTT.

This clonotype was detected only a few times. The chain combines TRBV7-9 with TRBJ2-1, with D tentatively TRBD1 or TRBD2 (6 bases each). The CDR3 has 17 amino acids. Trimming shortened V by 1 base and J by 2 bases, and 15 bases separated the two germline ends. CDR1 and CDR2 (germline): SEHNR, FQNEAQ (reference sequence). The DNA of the CDR3 is TGTGCCAGCAGCTTAGATCGGGGGCATAGCCCCTACAATGAGCAGTTCTTC. Translated: CASSLDRGHSPYNEQFF.

For this clonotype: This may come from a read error, since a much larger clone is one base off. This rearrangement joins TRBV5-1 to TRBJ2-6; TRBD2 aligns across 12 bases. The CDR3 runs to 19 residues. The germline V gene has CDR1 SGHRS and CDR2 YFSETQ. CDR3 DNA: TGCGCCAGCAGCCCAAATACACTAGCGGGGGGTGGTGGGGCCACCGTCCTGACTTTC. It is translated as CASSPNTLAGGGGATVLTF.

The V gene is TRBV4-1, the J gene TRBJ1-2; 8 bases fit TRBD1. Germline V gives CDR1 MGHRA, CDR2 YSYEKL. The ends lost 10 bases at V and 0 bases at J; junction bases unmatched: 13. This CDR3 has 16 amino acids. The CDR3 DNA reads as TGCGCCATCACGATAAGAACAGGGGGAACTAACTATGGCTACACCTTC. It yields the protein CAITIRTGGTNYGYTF.

This clonotype was observed a handful of times. The genes are TRBV7-6 and TRBJ2-1, with 8 bases identical to TRBD2. The length of the CDR3 is 15 residues. With V trimmed by 5 bases and J by 4 bases, 7 bases remained unmatched. Germline loops: CDR1 SGHVS, CDR2 FNYEAQ. The CDR3 bases are TGTGCCAGCAGCGATAGCGGGACTTCATACAATGAGCAGTTCTTC. Encoded protein: CASSDSGTSYNEQFF.

This clonotype was counted at least ten times. CDR3 nucleotide sequence: TGTGCCATCAGTGAGTCAACAGGGAATGAGCAGTTCTTC. Translating it yields CAISESTGNEQFF. V gene TRBV10-3 combines with J gene TRBJ2-1; possibly TRBD1 for D (6 bases). The CDR3 is 13 amino acids. The V gene's germline CDR1 is ENHRY and CDR2 SYGVKD. Trimming took off 0 bases at V and 7 bases at J, with 7 bases between the two ends.

V gene TRBV10-3 combines with J gene TRBJ2-3, with 7 positions matching TRBD2. CDR3 size: 15 residues. Germline V lookup: CDR1 ENHRY, CDR2 SYGVKD. Trimming cost V 6 bases and J 3 bases; bases outside gene matches: 9. The CDR3 bases are TGTGCCATCAGCTCAAGACTAGCTGGGACAGATACGCAGTATTTT. Its protein is CAISSRLAGTDTQYF.

On this clonotype itself: Just one base apart from a much larger clone, this may be a read error. The J gene is TRBJ2-1, the V gene TRBV4-1; D unresolved. In germline, CDR1 is MGHRA, CDR2 YSYEKL. The CDR3 contains 15 residues. The CDR3 is CAGSQEEWSADEQFF. CDR3 DNA: TGCGCCGGCAGCCAAGAGGAGTGGTCAGCCGATGAGCAGTTCTTC.

The rearrangement uses TRBV10-1 and TRBJ2-3; D gene unclear. Germline-derived CDR1 and CDR2 are WNHNN and SYGVQD (reference sequence). V was trimmed by 8 bases and J by 5 bases, leaving 11 bases between them. The CDR3 covers 12 residues. The CDR3: CASGSLVDTQYF. The CDR3 DNA reads TGCGCCAGCGGATCCCTCGTAGATACGCAGTATTTT.

This clonotype was seen at least ten times. In DNA, the CDR3 is TGCGCCAGCAGCTTCGACGGACAGTACAATCAGCCCCAGCATTTT. It translates to CASSFDGQYNQPQHF. The chain links TRBV5-1 to TRBJ1-5; D possibly corresponds to TRBD1 (6 bases). The CDR3 contains 15 residues. The germline gives CDR1 SGHRS, CDR2 YFSETQ. V was cut by 2 bases and J by 3 bases, with 12 bases left in between.

This clonotype was detected ten times or more. V usage is TRBV2 and J usage is TRBJ2-3; TRBD2 aligns across 9 bases. Trimming took 10 bases from V and 0 from J; bases not matched to a gene: 14. This CDR3 spans 17 amino acids. Germline V CDR1 and CDR2: SNHLY, FYNNEI. The CDR3 sequence is CATTAQPRGGSTDTQYF. The DNA for the CDR3 is TGTGCCACCACCGCTCAGCCGCGGGGGGGTAGCACAGATACGCAGTATTTT.

This clonotype showed up many times. The gene calls are TRBV6-7 and TRBJ2-7, with TRBD1 matching over 8 bases. TRBV6-7 is an ORF, and what it does is uncertain. Trimming at V came to 1 base and at J to 7 bases, leaving 12 bases not matched to a gene. The length of the CDR3 is 16 residues. The CDR3: CASSYLERQGRWEQYF. In nucleotides, the CDR3 is TGTGCCAGCAGTTACTTGGAGCGACAGGGGAGATGGGAGCAGTACTTC.

This rearrangement joins TRBV30 to TRBJ1-4; no clear D. The germline CDR1 and CDR2 sequences are GTSNPN and SVGIG (reference sequence). This CDR3 contains 14 residues. Trimming pared 5 bases from V and 2 bases from J, leaving 12 bases between. CDR3 protein: CAWRRTDTNEKLFF. CDR3 in DNA: TGTGCCTGGCGACGGACTGATACTAATGAAAAACTGTTTTTT.

This clonotype was seen a few times. The chain uses TRBV2 and TRBJ1-1; the match to TRBD1 covers 12 bases. J was trimmed by 5 bases and V by 10 bases; bases with no gene match: 5. The V gene's germline CDR1 is SNHLY and CDR2 FYNNEI. The length of the CDR3 is 13 residues. The CDR3 bases are TGTGCCATTGGGACAGGGGGCTTGACTGAAGCTTTCTTT. Amino acids: CAIGTGGLTEAFF.

There are many counts of this clonotype. The J gene is TRBJ2-1, the V gene TRBV29-1; D is possibly TRBD1 or TRBD2 (7 bases each). V was pared by 7 bases and J by 3 bases, with 13 bases between. This CDR3 has 13 residues. Per germline, CDR1 SQVTM and CDR2 ANQGSEA. CDR3 nucleotide sequence: TGCAGCGCCCAGGGGGGGGTCTACAATGAGCAGTTCTTC. Its translation is CSAQGGVYNEQFF.

This clonotype was observed a handful of times. The chain carries TRBV12-3 or TRBV12-4 and TRBJ2-7; 16 bases map to TRBD2. This CDR3 contains 17 residues. V dropped 4 bases and J dropped 2; count of bases not matched to a gene: 5. Here the CDR3 DNA reads TGTGCCAGCAGTTCGGGACTAGCGGGAGGGCGGACCTACGAGCAGTACTTC. Residues: CASSSGLAGGRTYEQYF.

V gene TRBV5-4 combines with J gene TRBJ2-5, with a possible D match to TRBD2 (7 bases). Per germline, CDR1 SGHNT and CDR2 YYREEE (reference sequence). The V end lost 2 bases, the J end lost 3 bases, and 14 bases lay between the germline ends. CDR3 length: 15 residues. CDR3 in DNA: TGTGCCAGCAGCTTCACATCGGGGGGCGAAGAGACCCAGTACTTC. It translates to CASSFTSGGEETQYF. Drawing the rest from reference TRBV5-4 and TRBJ2-5, the complete variable domain is ETGVTQSPTHLIKTRGQQVTLRCSSQSGHNTVSWYQQALGQGPQFIFQYYREEENGRGNFPPRFSGLQFPNYSSELNVNALELDDSALYLCASSFTSGGEETQYFGPGTRLLVL.

This clonotype was counted at least ten times. This chain joins TRBV7-2 and TRBJ2-5; D gene ambiguous. CDR1 and CDR2 (germline): SGHTA, FQGNSA. The V and J ends lost 2 bases and 1 base respectively, with 14 bases between them. The CDR3 covers 16 residues. In DNA, the CDR3 is TGTGCCAGCAGCTTAAGCCTAGAATACTTCCAAGAGACCCAGTACTTC. Translation gives CASSLSLEYFQETQYF.

This clonotype was detected many times. This chain links TRBV30 with TRBJ1-3; D unclear. The CDR3 consists of 13 residues. The germline V gene encodes CDR1 GTSNPN and CDR2 SVGIG (reference sequence). V was clipped by 3 bases and J by 5 bases, with 11 bases between them. The CDR3 spells CAWSSGSRNTIYF. CDR3 nucleotide sequence: TGTGCCTGGAGCTCGGGGAGTCGAAACACCATATATTTT. The full variable domain, in which reference TRBV30 and TRBJ1-3 provide the parts outside the CDR3, is SQTIHQWPATLVQPVGSPLSLECTVEGTSNPNLYWYRQAAGRGLQLLFYSVGIGQISSEVPQNLSASRPQDRQFILSSKKLLLSDSGFYLCAWSSGSRNTIYFGEGSWLTVV.

Many counts were recorded for this clonotype. The CDR3 DNA is TGTGCCAGCAGTTACAGGAGCTCCTACGAGCAGTACTTC. Protein: CASSYRSSYEQYF. This chain joins TRBV6-5 and TRBJ2-7; D gene unclear. Between the trimmed V and J ends, which lost 2 bases and 0 bases, there was a span of 5 bases. Per the germline V gene, CDR1 is MNHEY and CDR2 is SVGAGI. The CDR3 is 13 residues long.

This clonotype was picked up many times. The CDR3 bases are TGTGCCAGCAGTTCACAGGGGGCCAGGGAAAAACTGTTTTTT. It codes for CASSSQGAREKLFF. The V call is TRBV27, the J call TRBJ1-4, with 9 bases aligning to TRBD1. J gave up 8 bases and V 4 bases, and 5 bases lay outside the gene matches. The CDR3 runs 14 residues. Germline V gene sequence: CDR1 MNHEY, CDR2 SMNVEV (reference sequence).

The chain employs TRBV4-1 and TRBJ2-7, with D unclear. V was pared by 0 bases and J by 0 bases, with 9 bases between. This CDR3 is built from 15 residues. Per the germline V gene, CDR1 is MGHRA and CDR2 is YSYEKL. The CDR3 bases are TGCGCCAGCAGCCAAGATACGGACGTCTCCTACGAGCAGTACTTC. Protein product: CASSQDTDVSYEQYF.

This clonotype was observed many times. This chain links TRBV20-1 with TRBJ2-3; TRBD2 agrees at 11 bases. Trimming removed 6 bases from V and 0 bases from J; junction bases left unmatched: 8. The CDR3 is 16 amino acids. The V gene's germline CDR1 is DFQATT and CDR2 SNEGSKA (reference sequence). The CDR3 is CSAPVLAGDSTDTQYF. CDR3 DNA: TGCAGTGCCCCCGTACTAGCGGGAGACAGCACAGATACGCAGTATTTT.

The chain joins TRBV2 to TRBJ2-3; 8 bases are a match to TRBD2. J lost 1 base, V lost 6 bases, and 12 bases had no gene match. Germline CDR1 reads SNHLY; CDR2 reads FYNNEI. CDR3 length: 17 amino acids. The CDR3 reads CASRPPLAGGRTDTQYF. The DNA of the CDR3 is TGTGCCAGCAGACCCCCTCTTGCGGGGGGACGCACAGATACGCAGTATTTT.